Reported below is one T cell receptor beta chain. Its specificity is unknown. This sequence may be a read error, since a much larger clone differs from it by one base. This sample is drawn from a study of memory CD4+ T cells and cytomegalovirus serostatus. Findings and limits, study-wide: The CMV-associated TCR signature appears largely within the CD4+ memory repertoire.

The sort gate was single viable CD3+CD4+CD8-CD45RO+ cells for memory CD4+ T cells. Sequencing used immunoSEQ multiplex PCR; TCRdb keeps in-frame clones, though not all of them. This table holds about 57,000 clones, 70% to 85% found once. Germline CDR1 is SGHDT and CDR2 is YYEEEE. The CDR3 loop spans 14 amino acids. Sequenced material: memory CD4+ T cells from blood. The chain couples TRBV5-6 to TRBJ1-2; 7 positions agree with TRBD1. The TCR sequence derives from an adult in good health and CMV-seronegative. CDR3: CASSLTGARYGHTF. DNA of the CDR3: TGTGCCAGCAGCTTGACAGGGGCGCGGTATGGCCACACCTTC.